The 5 T cell receptor beta chains reported below all come from one sample, sequenced in a study of cytomegalovirus exposure and HLA in healthy donors. It was with 60 Vbeta and 13 Jbeta primers that the PCR ran. The protocol was immunoSEQ multiplex PCR, while the TCRdb copy is restricted to in-frame clones and leaves out a portion. In the table there are about 140,000 clones, around 86% of which are singletons. Material for sequencing was PBMCs. These receptors were collected from a woman in her forties or fifties in good health and CMV-seropositive.

This clone was counted once. The V gene is TRBV19, the J gene TRBJ1-1; possibly TRBD1 for D (5 bases). Trimming removed 6 bases from V and 0 bases from J, with 11 bases in between. There are 14 residues in the CDR3. Germline V gene data show CDR1 as LNHDA and CDR2 as SQIVND (reference sequence). DNA of the CDR3: TGTGCCAGTAGGGCAGGACACATGAACACTGAAGCTTTCTTT. Its protein is CASRAGHMNTEAFF.

In this sample, this clone turned up a few times. The chain uses TRBV7-9 and TRBJ1-1; D is undetermined. V lost 3 bases and J lost 2, with 7 bases in between. The germline V gene encodes CDR1 SEHNR and CDR2 FQNEAQ (reference sequence). This CDR3 spans 13 amino acids. The CDR3 sequence: CASSLRGNTEAFF. The CDR3 DNA reads as TGTGCCAGCAGCTTGCGGGGTAACACTGAAGCTTTCTTT.

This chain links TRBV6-6 with TRBJ1-1, with D unresolved. Per germline, CDR1 MNHNY and CDR2 SVGAGI (reference sequence). The V and J ends lost 6 bases and 1 base respectively, with 9 bases between them. CDR3 length equals 13 residues. The CDR3 loop is CASRYTANTEAFF. DNA of the CDR3: TGTGCCAGCAGGTATACAGCGAACACTGAAGCTTTCTTT.

The chain uses TRBV11-2 and TRBJ2-1; 11 positions match TRBD2. CDR1 SGHAT and CDR2 FQNNGV come from the germline V gene. V lost 5 bases, J lost 8 bases, and 8 bases stayed unmatched. The CDR3 contains 15 residues. This chain's CDR3 is CASSRTSGRLDEQFF. CDR3 in DNA: TGTGCCAGCAGCCGAACTAGCGGGAGATTGGATGAGCAGTTCTTC.

The chain couples TRBV6-1 to TRBJ1-2; weak D call: TRBD1 (6 bases). V lost 7 bases and J 4 bases, leaving 13 bases between the germline ends. The CDR3 runs 13 residues. CDR1 and CDR2 from the germline V gene are MNHNS and SASEGT. The CDR3 coding sequence is TGTGCCAGCACCTTTGGACAGTTCTATGGCTACACCTTC. Amino acids: CASTFGQFYGYTF.